This TCR beta chain stems from a study of cytomegalovirus exposure and HLA in healthy donors. Whole-study context: Within the Caucasian-associated ancestry cluster were more than 75% of the 350 to 400 genotyped donors.

Study-wide points: Cytomegalovirus-associated status was assigned to approximately 160 TCR beta chains. Among TCR sequences, most were rare, though some public TCRs appeared in many donors.

About this clone: Its antigen is not identified.

In the PCR, 60 Vbeta and 13 Jbeta primers were used. The data were produced by immunoSEQ multiplex PCR, yet TCRdb's version contains in-frame clones alone and is incomplete. The sample carries around 150,000 clones, roughly two thirds recorded once. Each donor's status was that of a healthy bone marrow donor. Germline V CDR1 and CDR2: MNHNS, SASEGT. V lost 7 bases to trimming and J lost 0 bases; unmatched junction nucleotides: 1. The CDR3 is made up of 13 amino acids. The sample taken for sequencing was PBMCs. The chain recombines TRBV6-1 with TRBJ2-3; TRBD2 matches at 7 bases. The origin of this receptor is a woman aged 25 to 39 in good health and CMV-seronegative. This chain's CDR3 is CASTSGSTDTQYF. CDR3 coding DNA: TGTGCCAGCACTAGCGGCAGCACAGATACGCAGTATTTT.